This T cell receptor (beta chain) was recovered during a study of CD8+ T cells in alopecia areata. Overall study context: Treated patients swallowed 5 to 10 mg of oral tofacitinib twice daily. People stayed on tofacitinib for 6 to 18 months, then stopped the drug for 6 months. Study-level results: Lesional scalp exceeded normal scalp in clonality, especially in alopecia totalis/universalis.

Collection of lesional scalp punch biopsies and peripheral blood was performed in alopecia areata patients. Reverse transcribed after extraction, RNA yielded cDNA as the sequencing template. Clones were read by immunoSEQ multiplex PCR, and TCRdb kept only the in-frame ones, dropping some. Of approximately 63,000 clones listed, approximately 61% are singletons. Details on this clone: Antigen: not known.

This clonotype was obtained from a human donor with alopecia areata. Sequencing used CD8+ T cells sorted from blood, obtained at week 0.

The CDR3 DNA follows: TGTGCCAGCAGTCCTTCCATTGAGGGAAACATTCAGTACTTC. Protein: CASSPSIEGNIQYF. V usage is TRBV6-6 and J usage is TRBJ2-4, with D perhaps matching TRBD2 (5 bases). V dropped 5 bases and J dropped 6 bases, with 14 bases sitting between them. Germline V gene data show CDR1 as MNHNY and CDR2 as SVGAGI (reference sequence). The CDR3 length is 14 residues.